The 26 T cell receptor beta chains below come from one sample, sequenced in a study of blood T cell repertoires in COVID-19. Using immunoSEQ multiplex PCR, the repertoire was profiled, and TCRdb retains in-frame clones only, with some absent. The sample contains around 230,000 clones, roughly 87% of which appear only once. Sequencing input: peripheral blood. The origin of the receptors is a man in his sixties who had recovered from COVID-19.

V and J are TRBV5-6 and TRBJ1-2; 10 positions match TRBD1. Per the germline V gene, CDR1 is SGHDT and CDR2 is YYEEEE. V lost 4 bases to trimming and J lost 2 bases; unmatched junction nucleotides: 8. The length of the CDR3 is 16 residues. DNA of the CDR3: TGTGCCAGCAGCCGCGCTCCGGGACAGGGGAACTATGGCTACACCTTC. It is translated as CASSRAPGQGNYGYTF.

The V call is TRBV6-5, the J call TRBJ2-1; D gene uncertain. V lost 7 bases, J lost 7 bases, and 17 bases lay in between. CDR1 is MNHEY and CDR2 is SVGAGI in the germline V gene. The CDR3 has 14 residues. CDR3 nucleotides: TGTGCCAGCATTTTTAGCCCCGCTACAAATGAGCAGTTCTTC. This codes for CASIFSPATNEQFF.

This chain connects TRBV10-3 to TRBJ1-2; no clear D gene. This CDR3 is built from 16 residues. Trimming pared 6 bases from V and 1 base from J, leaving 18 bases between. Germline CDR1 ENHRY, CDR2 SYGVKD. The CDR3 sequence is CAISDFRTGSNYGYTF. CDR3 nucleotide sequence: TGTGCCATCAGCGACTTTCGGACGGGGAGTAACTATGGCTACACCTTC.

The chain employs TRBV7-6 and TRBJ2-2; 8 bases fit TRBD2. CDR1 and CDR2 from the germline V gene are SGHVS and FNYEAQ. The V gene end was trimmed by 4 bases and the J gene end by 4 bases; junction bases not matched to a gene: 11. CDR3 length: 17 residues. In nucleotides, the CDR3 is TGTGCCAGCAGCTCCCGTCCAGGGGCGGGGGGCACCGGGGAGCTGTTTTTT. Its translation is CASSSRPGAGGTGELFF.

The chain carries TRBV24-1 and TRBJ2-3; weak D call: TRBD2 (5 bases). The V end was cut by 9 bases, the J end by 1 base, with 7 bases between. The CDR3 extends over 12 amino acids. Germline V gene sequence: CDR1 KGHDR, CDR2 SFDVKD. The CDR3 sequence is CATARGTDTQYF. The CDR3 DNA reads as TGTGCCACCGCGCGGGGCACAGATACGCAGTATTTT.

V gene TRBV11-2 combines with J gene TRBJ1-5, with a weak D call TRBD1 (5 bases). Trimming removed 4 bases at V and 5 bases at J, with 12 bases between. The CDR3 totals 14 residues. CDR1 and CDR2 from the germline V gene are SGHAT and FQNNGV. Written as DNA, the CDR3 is TGTGCCAGCAGCTGGGGGAGGGGCGATCAGCCCCAGCATTTT. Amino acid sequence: CASSWGRGDQPQHF.

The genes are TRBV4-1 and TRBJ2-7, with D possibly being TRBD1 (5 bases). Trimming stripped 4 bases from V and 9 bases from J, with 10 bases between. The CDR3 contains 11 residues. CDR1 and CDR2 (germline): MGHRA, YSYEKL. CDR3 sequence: CASSLSGSQYF. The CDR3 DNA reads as TGCGCCAGCAGCCTCTCAGGGTCGCAGTACTTC.

This chain's CDR3 is CASSPSGPTQYF. The CDR3, as DNA: TGTGCCAGCAGTCCTAGCGGGCCCACGCAGTATTTT. The V gene is TRBV11-3, the J gene TRBJ2-3; 8 bases map to TRBD2. The CDR3 is 12 residues long. J gave up 9 bases and V 6 bases, and 5 bases lay outside the gene matches. Germline CDR1 SGHNT, CDR2 YENEEA. The full variable domain, its missing parts supplied by reference TRBV11-3 and TRBJ2-3, is EAGVVQSPRYKIIEKKQPVAFWCNPISGHNTLYWYLQNLGQGPELLIRYENEEAVDDSQLPKDRFSAERLKGVDSTLKIQPAELGDSAVYLCASSPSGPTQYFGPGTRLTVL.

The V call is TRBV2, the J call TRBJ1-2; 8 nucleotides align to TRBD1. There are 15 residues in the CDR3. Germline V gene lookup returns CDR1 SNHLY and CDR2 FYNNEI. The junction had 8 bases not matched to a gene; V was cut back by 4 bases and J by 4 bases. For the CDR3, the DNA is TGTGCCAGCAGTGTAGGCCGAGACAGGGGCTATGGCTACACCTTC. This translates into CASSVGRDRGYGYTF.

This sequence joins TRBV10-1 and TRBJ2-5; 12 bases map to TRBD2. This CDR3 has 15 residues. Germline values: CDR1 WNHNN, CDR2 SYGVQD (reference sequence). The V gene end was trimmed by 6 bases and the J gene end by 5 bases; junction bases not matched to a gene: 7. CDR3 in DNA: TGCGCCAGCAGCAAAGGACTAGCGGGGTCGGAGACCCAGTACTTC. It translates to CASSKGLAGSETQYF.

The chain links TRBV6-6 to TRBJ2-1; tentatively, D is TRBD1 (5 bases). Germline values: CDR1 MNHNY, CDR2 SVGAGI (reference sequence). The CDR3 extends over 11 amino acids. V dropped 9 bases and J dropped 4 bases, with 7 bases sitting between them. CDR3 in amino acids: CASDSYNEQFF. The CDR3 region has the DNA TGTGCCAGTGACAGTTACAATGAGCAGTTCTTC.

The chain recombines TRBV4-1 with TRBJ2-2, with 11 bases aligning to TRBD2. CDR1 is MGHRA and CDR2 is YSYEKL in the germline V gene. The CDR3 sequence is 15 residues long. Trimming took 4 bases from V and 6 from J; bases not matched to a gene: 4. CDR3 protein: CASSPGSGGAGELFF. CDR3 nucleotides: TGCGCCAGCAGCCCCGGTAGCGGGGGGGCCGGGGAGCTGTTTTTT.

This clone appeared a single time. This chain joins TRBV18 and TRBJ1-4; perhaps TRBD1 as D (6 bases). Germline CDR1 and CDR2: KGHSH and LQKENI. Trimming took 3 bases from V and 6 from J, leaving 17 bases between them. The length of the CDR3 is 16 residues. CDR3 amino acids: CASSPTTGKRDEKLFF. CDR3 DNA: TGTGCCAGCTCACCCACTACAGGGAAGAGGGATGAAAAACTGTTTTTT. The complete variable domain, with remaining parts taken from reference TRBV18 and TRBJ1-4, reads NAGVMQNPRHLVRRRGQEARLRCSPMKGHSHVYWYRQLPEEGLKFMVYLQKENIIDESGMPKERFSAEFPKEGPSILRIQQVVRGDSAAYFCASSPTTGKRDEKLFFGSGTQLSVL.

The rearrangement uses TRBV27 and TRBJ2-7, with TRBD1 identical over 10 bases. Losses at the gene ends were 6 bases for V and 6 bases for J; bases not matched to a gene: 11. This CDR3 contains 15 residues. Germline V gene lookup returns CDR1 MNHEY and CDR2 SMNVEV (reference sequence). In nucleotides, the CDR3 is TGTGCCAGCAGGGGCCCCGGGACAGGGGACGGCGAGCAGTACGTC. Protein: CASRGPGTGDGEQYV.

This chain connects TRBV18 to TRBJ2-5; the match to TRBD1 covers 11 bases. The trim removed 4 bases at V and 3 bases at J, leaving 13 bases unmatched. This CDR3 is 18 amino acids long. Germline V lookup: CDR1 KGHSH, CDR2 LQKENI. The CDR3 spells CASSLQLTPGQGEETQYF. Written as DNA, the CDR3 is TGTGCCAGCTCACTACAGTTGACGCCGGGACAGGGGGAAGAGACCCAGTACTTC.

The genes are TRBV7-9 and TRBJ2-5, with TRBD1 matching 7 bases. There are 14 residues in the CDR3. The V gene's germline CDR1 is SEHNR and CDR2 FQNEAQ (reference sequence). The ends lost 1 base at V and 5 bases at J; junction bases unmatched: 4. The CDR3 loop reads CASSLGGQRETQYF. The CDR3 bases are TGTGCCAGCAGCTTAGGGGGACAGAGGGAGACCCAGTACTTC. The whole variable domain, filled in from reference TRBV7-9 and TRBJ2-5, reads DTGVSQNPRHKITKRGQNVTFRCDPISEHNRLYWYRQTLGQGPEFLTYFQNEAQLEKSRLLSDRFSAERPKGSFSTLEIQRTEQGDSAMYLCASSLGGQRETQYFGPGTRLLVL.

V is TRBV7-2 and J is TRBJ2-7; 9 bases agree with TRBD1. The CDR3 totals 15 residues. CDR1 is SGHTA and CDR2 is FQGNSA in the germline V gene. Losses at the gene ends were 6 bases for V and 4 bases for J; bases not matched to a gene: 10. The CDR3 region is CASRPGTGTFYEQYF. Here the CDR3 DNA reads TGTGCCAGCAGACCCGGGACAGGGACCTTTTACGAGCAGTACTTC.

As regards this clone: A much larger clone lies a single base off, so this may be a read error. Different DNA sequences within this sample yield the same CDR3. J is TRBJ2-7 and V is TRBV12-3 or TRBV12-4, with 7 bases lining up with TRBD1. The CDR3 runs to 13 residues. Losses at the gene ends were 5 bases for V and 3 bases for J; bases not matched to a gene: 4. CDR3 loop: CASSLNRGYEQYF. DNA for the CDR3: TGTGCCAGCAGTCTAAACAGGGGCTACGAGCAGTACTTC.

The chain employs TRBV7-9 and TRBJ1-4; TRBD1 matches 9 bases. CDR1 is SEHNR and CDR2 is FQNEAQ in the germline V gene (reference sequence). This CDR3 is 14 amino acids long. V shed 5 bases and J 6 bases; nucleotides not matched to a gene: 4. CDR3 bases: TGTGCCAGCAGCCAGGACAGGGGAGATGAAAAACTGTTTTTT. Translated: CASSQDRGDEKLFF.

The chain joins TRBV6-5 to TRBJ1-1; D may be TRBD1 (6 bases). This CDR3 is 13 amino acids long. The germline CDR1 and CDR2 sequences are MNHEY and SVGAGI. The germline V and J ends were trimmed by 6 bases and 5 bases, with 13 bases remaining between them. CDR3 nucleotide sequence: TGTGCCAGCAGATACGGGACAAGGACTGAAGCTTTCTTT. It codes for CASRYGTRTEAFF.

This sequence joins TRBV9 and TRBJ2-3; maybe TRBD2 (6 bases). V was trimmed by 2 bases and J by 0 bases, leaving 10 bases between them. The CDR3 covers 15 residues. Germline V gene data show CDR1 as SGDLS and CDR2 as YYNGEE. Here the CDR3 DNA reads TGTGCCAGCAGCGTCCGCGGGGCTAGCACAGATACGCAGTATTTT. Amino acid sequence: CASSVRGASTDTQYF.

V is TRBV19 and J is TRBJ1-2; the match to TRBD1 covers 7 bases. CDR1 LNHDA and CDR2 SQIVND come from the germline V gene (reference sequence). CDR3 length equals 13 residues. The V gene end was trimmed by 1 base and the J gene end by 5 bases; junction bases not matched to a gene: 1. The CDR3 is CASSIATGYGYTF. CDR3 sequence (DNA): TGTGCCAGTAGTATAGCGACAGGGTATGGCTACACCTTC.

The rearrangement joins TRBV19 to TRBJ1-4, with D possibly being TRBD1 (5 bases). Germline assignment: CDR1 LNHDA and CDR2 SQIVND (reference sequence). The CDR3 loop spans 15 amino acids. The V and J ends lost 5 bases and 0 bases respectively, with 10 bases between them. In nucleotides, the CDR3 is TGTGCCAGTAGTGTTTTACAGGCAACTAATGAAAAACTGTTTTTT. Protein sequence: CASSVLQATNEKLFF.

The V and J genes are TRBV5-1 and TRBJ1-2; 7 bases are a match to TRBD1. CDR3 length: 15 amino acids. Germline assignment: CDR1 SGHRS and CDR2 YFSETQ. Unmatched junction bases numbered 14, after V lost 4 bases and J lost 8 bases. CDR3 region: CASSKDTGVETGYTF. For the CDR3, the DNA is TGCGCCAGCAGCAAGGATACAGGGGTAGAGACGGGCTACACCTTC.

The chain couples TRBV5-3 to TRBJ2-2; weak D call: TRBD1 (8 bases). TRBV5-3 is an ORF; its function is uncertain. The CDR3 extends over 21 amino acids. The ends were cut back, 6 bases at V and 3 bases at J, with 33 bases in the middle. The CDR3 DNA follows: TGTGCCAGAACCAAACCTGGACAGGGAGGGGGATTGAGTGGGGACACCGGGGAGCTGTTTTTT. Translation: CARTKPGQGGGLSGDTGELFF.

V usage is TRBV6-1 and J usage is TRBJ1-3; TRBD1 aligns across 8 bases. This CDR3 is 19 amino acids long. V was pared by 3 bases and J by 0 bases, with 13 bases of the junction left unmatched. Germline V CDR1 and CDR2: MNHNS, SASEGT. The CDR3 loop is CASSDRAQGATSSGNTIYF. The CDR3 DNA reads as TGTGCCAGCAGTGACCGTGCTCAGGGGGCCACGTCCTCTGGAAACACCATATATTTT.